Each of the 17 T cell receptor beta chains below was sequenced from the same sample in a study of vaccination and CD4 T cells after COVID-19. Cultured CD4+ T-cell DNA underwent Oncomine TCR Beta short-read sequencing. Each CDR3 protein gets one entry after TCRdb re-called the PCR reads with MiXCR. The sample consists of more than 20,000 distinct CDR3 sequences, about 40% of them appearing once. No antigens are known for them. Stated time point: late sampling 161 to 241 days after vaccination in three convalescent patients. Treatment denoted: approximately 10-day PBMC culture with coronavirus spike peptide pools or control peptides (ViraFEST assay). Material: CD4+ T cells from blood, cultured in vitro, obtained about 7 months after SARS-CoV-2 vaccination. Source of these receptors: a human donor who had recovered from COVID-19.

The rearrangement links TRBV6-2 or TRBV6-3 to TRBJ1-1; D is unresolved. The CDR3 runs 14 residues. V gave up 2 bases and J gave up 0 bases, with 7 bases separating them. From germline, CDR1 is MNHEY and CDR2 SVGEGT. The CDR3 DNA sequence: TGTGCCAGCAGTTACGCCAGAATGAACACTGAAGCTTTCTTT. Translating gives CASSYARMNTEAFF.

The rearrangement links TRBV20-1 to TRBJ2-1; D gene unclear. V dropped 7 bases and J dropped 0 bases, with 16 bases sitting between them. The CDR3 has 15 residues. Germline CDR1 and CDR2: DFQATT and SNEGSKA (reference sequence). CDR3 coding DNA: TGCAGTGTACCTGTCCCCCCCAGCTCCTACAATGAGCAGTTCTTC. Translated, it gives CSVPVPPSSYNEQFF.

The chain links TRBV4-1 to TRBJ2-5; no reliable D call. This CDR3 spans 14 amino acids. Trimming took 1 base from V and 4 from J, leaving 10 bases between them. Germline loops: CDR1 MGHRA, CDR2 YSYEKL. CDR3 nucleotide sequence: TGCGCCAGCAGCCAAGTTGCGTTCTTAGAGACCCAGTACTTC. It codes for CASSQVAFLETQYF.

The genes are TRBV7-2 and TRBJ1-2; D call uncertain. The CDR3 runs 14 residues. Germline loops: CDR1 SGHTA, CDR2 FQGNSA. The V end lost 1 base, the J end lost 4 bases, and 10 bases lay between the germline ends. The CDR3 sequence is CASSLGALLYGYTF. CDR3 nucleotide sequence: TGTGCCAGCAGCTTAGGGGCGCTTCTCTATGGCTACACCTTC. The variable domain in full, completed from reference TRBV7-2 and TRBJ1-2, reads GAGVSQSPSNKVTEKGKDVELRCDPISGHTALYWYRQSLGQGLEFLIYFQGNSAPDKSGLPSDRFSAERTGGSVSTLTIQRTQQEDSAVYLCASSLGALLYGYTFGSGTRLTVV.

This chain joins TRBV19 and TRBJ1-1, with D perhaps TRBD1 (5 bases). There are 13 residues in the CDR3. Germline V gene sequence: CDR1 LNHDA, CDR2 SQIVND (reference sequence). Deletions cut 4 bases from V and 1 base from J, with 7 bases between. The CDR3 loop is CASSKTGNTEAFF. The CDR3 DNA follows: TGTGCCAGTAGTAAAACAGGGAACACTGAAGCTTTCTTT.

J is TRBJ1-6 and V is TRBV19; D possibly corresponds to TRBD1 (6 bases). The CDR3 is 13 amino acids. V lost 8 bases and J 6 bases, leaving 11 bases between the germline ends. CDR1 and CDR2 (germline): LNHDA, SQIVND (reference sequence). DNA of the CDR3: TGTGCCAGTCGAGGACAGATTAATTCACCCCTCCACTTT. Translation gives CASRGQINSPLHF. Combining the CDR3 with reference TRBV19 and TRBJ1-6 gives the whole variable domain DGGITQSPKYLFRKEGQNVTLSCEQNLNHDAMYWYRQDPGQGLRLIYYSQIVNDFQKGDIAEGYSVSREKKESFPLTVTSAQKNPTAFYLCASRGQINSPLHFGNGTRLTVT.

This chain uses TRBV20-1 with TRBJ2-1, with TRBD2 identical over 12 bases. There are 17 residues in the CDR3. V shed 1 base and J 2 bases; nucleotides not matched to a gene: 6. The V gene's germline CDR1 is DFQATT and CDR2 SNEGSKA (reference sequence). The CDR3 is CSARASGRDTTYNEQFF. Here the CDR3 DNA reads TGCAGTGCTAGAGCTAGCGGGAGGGATACCACCTACAATGAGCAGTTCTTC.

V usage is TRBV7-9 and J usage is TRBJ1-2; unclear D gene. Germline assignment: CDR1 SEHNR and CDR2 FQNEAQ (reference sequence). With 4 bases removed from V and 2 bases from J, the gap between germline ends came to 11 bases. The CDR3 has 14 residues. The CDR3 region has the DNA TGTGCCAGCAGCTCCGACCCAGAGAACTATGGCTACACCTTC. The encoded protein is CASSSDPENYGYTF.

Only one count was recorded for this clonotype. This chain uses TRBV5-1 with TRBJ2-7; TRBD1 or TRBD2 may be the D gene (5 bases each). V gave up 0 bases and J gave up 2 bases, with 15 bases separating them. Germline CDR1 reads SGHRS; CDR2 reads YFSETQ. The CDR3 extends over 16 amino acids. The DNA of the CDR3 is TGCGCCAGCAGCTTGGGAACCGGGACGAAGACCTACGAGCAGTACTTC. Translating gives CASSLGTGTKTYEQYF.

This chain uses TRBV20-1 with TRBJ2-3, with D perhaps being TRBD1 or TRBD2 (5 bases each). CDR3 size: 14 residues. V was shortened by 6 bases and J by 4 bases, with 17 bases between the two germline ends. Germline lookup yields CDR1 DFQATT and CDR2 SNEGSKA (reference sequence). CDR3 region: CSARDPDLPDTQYF. In DNA form, the CDR3 reads TGCAGTGCCCGGGACCCCGACCTCCCAGATACGCAGTATTTT.

The rearrangement links TRBV7-2 to TRBJ2-1; no definite D call. This CDR3 spans 13 amino acids. Germline CDR1 SGHTA, CDR2 FQGNSA. The V and J ends lost 0 bases and 2 bases respectively, with 2 bases between them. The CDR3 loop reads CASSLAPYNEQFF. CDR3 nucleotide sequence: TGTGCCAGCAGCTTAGCGCCCTACAATGAGCAGTTCTTC.

The chain links TRBV7-9 to TRBJ1-5; TRBD1 is a possible D gene (5 bases). CDR1 is SEHNR, CDR2 FQNEAQ, per germline (reference sequence). This CDR3 is built from 16 residues. V was clipped by 1 base and J by 3 bases, with 13 bases between them. CDR3 sequence: CASSLEGLGINQPQHF. CDR3 sequence (DNA): TGTGCCAGCAGCTTAGAGGGGCTGGGGATCAATCAGCCCCAGCATTTT.

V usage is TRBV5-1 and J usage is TRBJ2-3; D is ambiguous. Trimming removed 0 bases from V and 7 bases from J, with 3 bases in between. In germline, CDR1 is SGHRS, CDR2 YFSETQ. There are 11 residues in the CDR3. CDR3 bases: TGCGCCAGCAGCTTGGAGAATACGCAGTATTTT. Encoded protein: CASSLENTQYF.

The chain has TRBV7-9 and TRBJ2-1, with no clear D. V gave up 6 bases and J gave up 0 bases, with 6 bases separating them. CDR3 length: 13 amino acids. Germline CDR1 is SEHNR and CDR2 is FQNEAQ (reference sequence). CDR3 sequence reads: CASRASSYNEQFF. The DNA for the CDR3 is TGTGCCAGCAGGGCGAGCTCCTACAATGAGCAGTTCTTC.

This clonotype showed up just a few times. The CDR3 reads CASSPQLGYRGVGGYTF. The CDR3 DNA sequence: TGTGCCAGCAGCCCTCAATTGGGGTACAGGGGGGTTGGTGGCTACACCTTC. The rearrangement uses TRBV7-2 and TRBJ1-2; 8 bases align to TRBD1. CDR1 is SGHTA, CDR2 FQGNSA, per germline. Losses at the gene ends were 5 bases for V and 7 bases for J; bases not matched to a gene: 18. There are 17 residues in the CDR3.

There are a few counts of this clonotype. V is TRBV6-1 and J is TRBJ2-5, with D perhaps TRBD1 (5 bases). Germline loops: CDR1 MNHNS, CDR2 SASEGT. Trimming pared 8 bases from V and 5 bases from J, leaving 24 bases between. The CDR3 is 16 residues long. CDR3 in DNA: TGTGCCAGCTCCCCGTCTCAGGGCGTGATTGTGGAGACCCAGTACTTC. This gives the protein CASSPSQGVIVETQYF.

The chain is built from TRBV6-1 and TRBJ2-1; 7 bases are shared with TRBD1. The CDR3 is 16 amino acids. Trimming removed 5 bases from V and 5 bases from J; junction bases left unmatched: 12. The germline CDR1 and CDR2 sequences are MNHNS and SASEGT. Here the CDR3 DNA reads TGTGCCAGCAGTCTGGGAAGAGGGGGCCAGCACAATGAGCAGTTCTTC. This translates into CASSLGRGGQHNEQFF.